This T cell receptor beta chain was retrieved from a study of cytomegalovirus exposure and HLA in healthy donors. Notes on the study in general: TRBV6-2, TRBV6-3 and some other V segments were excluded as indistinguishable. HLA-A and HLA-B allele assignments for most subjects were reportedly predicted accurately using TCR beta sequences. The authors later found TCR association rates varying by HLA locus, with DRB1 most and HLA-C fewest. CMV antigen specificity was confirmed in vitro for a few CMV-associated chains.

The CDR3 sequence is 18 residues long. The germline gives CDR1 SGHVS, CDR2 FNYEAQ. V lost 8 bases and J lost 4; bases outside the gene matches: 19. PCR involved 60 Vbeta and 13 Jbeta primers. Data came from immunoSEQ multiplex PCR; TCRdb stores just in-frame clones and leaves some out. The ten most abundant clones cover about 3.5% of a sample with 100,000 to 150,000 clones. Comments on this clone: The antigen is unknown.

The sequenced sample consisted of PBMCs. The V gene is TRBV7-6, the J gene TRBJ2-5; TRBD2 agrees at 10 bases. The sequence was collected from a man in his late teens or twenties in good health and CMV-seronegative. The CDR3 spells CASGSGSLAGTSGETQYF. Written as DNA, the CDR3 is TGTGCCAGCGGAAGCGGCTCACTAGCGGGAACCAGCGGAGAGACCCAGTACTTC.